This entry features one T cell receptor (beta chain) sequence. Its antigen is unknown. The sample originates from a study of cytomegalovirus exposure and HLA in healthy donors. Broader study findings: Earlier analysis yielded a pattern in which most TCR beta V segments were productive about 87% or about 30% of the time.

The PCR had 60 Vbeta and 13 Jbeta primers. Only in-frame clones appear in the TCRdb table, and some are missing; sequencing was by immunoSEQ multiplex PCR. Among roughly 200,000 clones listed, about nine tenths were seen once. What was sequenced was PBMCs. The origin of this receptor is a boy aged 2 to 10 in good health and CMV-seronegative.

CDR3 DNA: TGTGCCAGCAGCCCGGCACAGAGCACAGATACGCAGTATTTT. It codes for CASSPAQSTDTQYF. The chain uses TRBV7-7 and TRBJ2-3; D is undetermined. There are 14 residues in the CDR3. The V end lost 5 bases, the J end lost 0 bases, and 9 bases lay between the germline ends. CDR1 is SSHAT and CDR2 is FNYEAQ in the germline V gene (reference sequence).